The present entry profiles one TCR beta chain with its context. This sample is part of a study of patients and donors after allogeneic stem cell transplantation. One entry per CDR3 protein results from TCRdb running MiXCR on the RT-PCR reads. The table records fewer than 500,000 distinct CDR3 sequences, 16% of them present only once. Trimming left V 7 bases short and J 8 bases short, with 11 bases between. This CDR3 has 11 amino acids. The V call is TRBV12-3 or TRBV12-4, the J call TRBJ1-1; TRBD1 is a possible D gene (5 bases). Material: blood, either unsorted or a sorted T cell fraction (not recorded which). The sequence was obtained from a human donor who was either an allogeneic HSCT recipient or a stem cell or donor lymphocyte infusion donor (not recorded which). It is not recorded whose cells these are; they may come from a transplant donor. The CDR3 region has the DNA TGTGCCAGCACCTCTGGGACGGAAGCTTTCTTT. It encodes CASTSGTEAFF.